This TCR beta chain comes out of a study of shared clonotypes between healthy human individuals. Findings and caveats of the study: A reduction in generation probabilities was seen for non-shared clonotypes relative to those shared by all four donors.

Germline CDR1 is SGHNT and CDR2 is YYREEE (reference sequence). The CDR3 is 14 residues long. The ends lost 4 bases at V and 6 bases at J; junction bases unmatched: 8. Measured with immunoSEQ multiplex PCR; TCRdb has only the in-frame clones, and not every one. Counted here are about 990,000 clones, around 82% occurring once; the ten biggest clones make up roughly 0.65%. This clone was observed once. Its antigen is currently unknown. Sequencing was performed on memory CD4+ T cells from PBMCs. Stated subset: CD45RA-negative fraction. The chain combines TRBV5-4 with TRBJ1-2; 8 bases are a match to TRBD1. This TCR was sampled from a young man in good health. Some clones in this sample may be carry-over from other donors' samples. CDR3 protein: CASSTNPGGDGYTF. Written as DNA, the CDR3 is TGTGCCAGCAGCACTAATCCAGGGGGCGATGGCTACACCTTC.